This T cell receptor beta chain was obtained from a study of blood T cell repertoires in COVID-19. Study in general: Samples came from the United States, Italy and Spain, spanning acute and convalescent COVID-19. T cells, B-cell-depleted T cells, or PBMCs provided the cDNA or gDNA that served as material.

The CDR3 runs to 13 residues. Trimming took 1 base from V and 11 from J, leaving 14 bases between them. Per the germline V gene, CDR1 is LGHDT and CDR2 is YNNKEL (reference sequence). Per the original methods: It was from reference gene primer amplification that nucleated cell counts were estimated. The protocol was immunoSEQ multiplex PCR, while the TCRdb copy is restricted to in-frame clones and leaves out a portion. That table is the source of V, J and clone size, and D and trimming were worked out from the DNA. The sample records 30,000 to 40,000 clones, 85% being singletons. This receptor was identified in a man aged 50 to 60 with active COVID-19. The sample was peripheral blood. This chain joins TRBV3-1 (or the pseudogene TRBV3-2) and TRBJ1-1; D gene unclear. In DNA, the CDR3 is TGTGCCAGCAGCCAAGGAATCGGCGGGGAGGCTTTCTTT. Protein sequence: CASSQGIGGEAFF.